This passage covers 18 T cell receptor beta chains from one sample sequenced in a study of blood T cells in healthy people across ages. A second about 7 to 12 cycle PCR used barcoded and J-beta primers. TCRdb recomputed calls from the 5' RACE reads with MiXCR, one row per CDR3 protein. The table has fewer than 2,000,000 distinct CDR3 sequences, about two fifths seen once. Sequencing was performed on blood. The receptors were sampled from a human donor in good health.

This clonotype has a handful of counts. The chain recombines TRBV11-2 with TRBJ2-7; either TRBD1 or TRBD2 may supply D (5 bases each). The V and J ends lost 0 bases and 0 bases respectively, with 9 bases between them. The germline CDR1 and CDR2 sequences are SGHAT and FQNNGV. The CDR3 extends over 15 amino acids. In nucleotides, the CDR3 is TGTGCCAGCAGCTTAGAGGCAGGGACCTCCTACGAGCAGTACTTC. Protein sequence: CASSLEAGTSYEQYF.

This clonotype occurred a few times. The chain recombines TRBV10-3 with TRBJ2-5; no definite D call. This CDR3 spans 15 amino acids. V lost 2 bases and J 6 bases, leaving 16 bases between the germline ends. Germline lookup yields CDR1 ENHRY and CDR2 SYGVKD. The chain's CDR3 is CAISETQARRQTQYF. The DNA for the CDR3 is TGTGCCATCAGTGAGACGCAAGCCCGCCGCCAGACCCAGTACTTC.

This clonotype was observed a few times. V and J are TRBV10-3 and TRBJ2-1; TRBD1 or TRBD2 may be the D gene (5 bases each). Deletions cut 10 bases from V and 0 bases from J, with 16 bases between. CDR3 length: 15 residues. The germline V gene has CDR1 ENHRY and CDR2 SYGVKD. CDR3 loop: CATRGVVYSYNEQFF. The DNA for the CDR3 is TGTGCCACCCGAGGGGTCGTATACTCCTACAATGAGCAGTTCTTC.

The chain has TRBV20-1 and TRBJ1-1; D is possibly TRBD1 (5 bases). With 6 bases removed from V and 3 bases from J, the gap between germline ends came to 20 bases. The CDR3 extends over 15 amino acids. Germline V gene lookup returns CDR1 DFQATT and CDR2 SNEGSKA (reference sequence). For the CDR3, the DNA is TGCAGTGCCCAGGGAACTCTCCCCTTAGACACTGAAGCTTTCTTT. Protein product: CSAQGTLPLDTEAFF.

In this sample, this clonotype turned up a few times. The chain combines TRBV6-2 or TRBV6-3 with TRBJ2-7, with 7 bases that match TRBD2. J gave up 2 bases and V 0 bases, and 7 bases lay outside the gene matches. The CDR3 sequence is 16 residues long. From germline, CDR1 is MNHEY and CDR2 SVGEGT. CDR3 coding DNA: TGTGCCAGCAGTTACTCCGGGACTAACGGTACCTACGAGCAGTACTTC. As protein: CASSYSGTNGTYEQYF.

This clonotype was recorded at least ten times. V gene TRBV29-1 combines with J gene TRBJ2-1; TRBD1 aligns across 9 bases. The CDR3 is made up of 13 amino acids. Per germline, CDR1 SQVTM and CDR2 ANQGSEA. Unmatched junction bases numbered 6, after V lost 8 bases and J lost 4 bases. CDR3 in amino acids: CSLKQGAYNEQFF. In DNA form, the CDR3 reads TGCAGCTTAAAACAGGGGGCGTACAATGAGCAGTTCTTC.

The J gene is TRBJ2-7, the V gene TRBV7-2; TRBD1 might be the D (6 bases). Trimming cost V 4 bases and J 0 bases, with 16 bases left between them. The CDR3 length is 16 residues. CDR1 and CDR2 from the germline V gene are SGHTA and FQGNSA. This CDR3 reads CASSSADRTFSYEQYF. The CDR3 DNA follows: TGTGCCAGCAGCTCAGCAGACAGGACCTTCTCCTACGAGCAGTACTTC.

The chain is built from TRBV7-9 and TRBJ1-2; D ambiguous. Germline CDR1 is SEHNR and CDR2 is FQNEAQ (reference sequence). The CDR3 has 14 residues. Trimming pared 5 bases from V and 4 bases from J, leaving 14 bases between. Here the CDR3 reads CASSVDGSSYGYTF. Here the CDR3 DNA reads TGTGCCAGCAGCGTGGACGGATCTTCCTATGGCTACACCTTC.

As to this clonotype: This clone may be a read error of a much larger clone one base away. V usage is TRBV20-1 and J usage is TRBJ1-5; tentatively, D is TRBD1 (6 bases). The CDR3 is 15 amino acids. Germline loops: CDR1 DFQATT, CDR2 SNEGSKA (reference sequence). Trimming stripped 3 bases from V and 6 bases from J, with 18 bases between. As DNA, the CDR3 is TGCAGTGCTAGTGTGGGGGCGCAGCTAGGTCAGCCCCAGCATTTT. It codes for CSASVGAQLGQPQHF.

V and J are TRBV4-3 and TRBJ2-1; no definite D call. V lost 0 bases and J lost 4, with 7 bases in between. Germline V gives CDR1 LGHNA, CDR2 YSLEER. The CDR3 contains 14 residues. CDR3 sequence: CASSQDSTYNEQFF. The CDR3 DNA sequence: TGCGCCAGCAGCCAAGACAGTACTTACAATGAGCAGTTCTTC.

A few counts support this clonotype. The chain couples TRBV6-1 to TRBJ1-2; the match to TRBD1 covers 9 bases. V was clipped by 6 bases and J by 4 bases; unmatched bases: 3. Germline values: CDR1 MNHNS, CDR2 SASEGT. The CDR3 length is 13 residues. DNA for the CDR3: TGTGCCAGCAGGGACAGGGGTACCTATGGCTACACCTTC. Protein sequence: CASRDRGTYGYTF.

The genes are TRBV6-1 and TRBJ2-4; D is unresolved. The last part of the DNA fits TRBJ2-7 better; the J call may be wrong. Germline CDR1 reads MNHNS; CDR2 reads SASEGT. The CDR3 has 16 amino acids. The DNA for the CDR3 is TGTGCCAGCAGTGAATACCGGGCCGCGGCAGGTTACGAGCAGTACTTC. Its protein is CASSEYRAAAGYEQYF.

This clonotype has a handful of counts. The chain is built from TRBV6-2 or TRBV6-3 and TRBJ2-6; D may be TRBD1 (6 bases). The V and J ends lost 8 bases and 0 bases respectively, with 17 bases between them. The CDR3 totals 17 residues. Germline-derived CDR1 and CDR2 are MNHEY and SVGEGT. The CDR3, as DNA: TGTGCCAGCGCCCCAGGGGAGTGGGGCTCTGGGGCCAACGTCCTGACTTTC. This sequence encodes CASAPGEWGSGANVLTF.

This clonotype was observed a few times. The chain employs TRBV9 and TRBJ2-5, with D possibly being TRBD2 (7 bases). Trimming stripped 0 bases from V and 2 bases from J, with 11 bases between. This CDR3 comprises 15 residues. Looked up from germline, CDR1 is SGDLS and CDR2 is YYNGEE. DNA for the CDR3: TGTGCCAGCAGCGTAGAGGGGGGGCTTCAAGAGACCCAGTACTTC. Protein product: CASSVEGGLQETQYF.

The V and J genes are TRBV5-1 and TRBJ2-7; perhaps TRBD1 as D (5 bases). The CDR3 consists of 12 residues. Per germline, CDR1 SGHRS and CDR2 YFSETQ. Trimming shortened V by 7 bases and J by 5 bases, and 13 bases separated the two germline ends. The CDR3, as DNA: TGCGCCAGCGGAGCTAGGGGCGACGAGCAGTACTTC. This sequence encodes CASGARGDEQYF.

This clonotype was seen more than once but under ten times. This sequence joins TRBV7-2 and TRBJ1-5; D may be TRBD1 (5 bases). Germline V gene lookup returns CDR1 SGHTA and CDR2 FQGNSA. V was cut by 5 bases and J by 9 bases, with 20 bases left in between. The CDR3 is made up of 15 amino acids. CDR3 protein: CASSLIRGPLTPQHF. The CDR3 DNA reads TGTGCCAGCAGCCTCATAAGGGGACCTCTAACGCCCCAGCATTTT.

There are a few counts of this clonotype. The chain employs TRBV18 and TRBJ2-3; D remains ambiguous. With 2 bases removed from V and 2 bases from J, the gap between germline ends came to 5 bases. In germline, CDR1 is KGHSH, CDR2 LQKENI. This CDR3 spans 13 amino acids. CDR3 protein: CASSPAVTDTQYF. The CDR3 bases are TGTGCCAGCTCACCAGCGGTCACAGATACGCAGTATTTT.

The chain couples TRBV7-8 to TRBJ1-6; D is uncertain. Deletions cut 4 bases from V and 9 bases from J, with 10 bases between. CDR3 length: 13 residues. Germline V gives CDR1 SGHVS, CDR2 FQNEAQ. The CDR3, as DNA: TGTGCCAGCAGCTCCGAGACGTTTTCACCCCTCCACTTT. Protein: CASSSETFSPLHF.